This entry lists 19 T cell receptor beta chains sequenced from one sample in a study of B cell selection in AIRE deficiency. The regulatory T cell sort gate was CD4+CD25hiCD127low/negative. The protocol was immunoSEQ multiplex PCR, while the TCRdb copy is restricted to in-frame clones and leaves out a portion. Among roughly 22,000 clones listed, about 95% were seen once. Sequencing was performed on Tregs sorted from PBMCs. The receptors originated from a human donor with AIRE deficiency.

The chain links TRBV5-1 to TRBJ2-5, with D hard to call. The CDR3 spans 13 residues. Trimming shortened V by 1 base and J by 0 bases, and 4 bases separated the two germline ends. Germline V CDR1 and CDR2: SGHRS, YFSETQ. The CDR3 bases are TGCGCCAGCAGCTTGCCGGACCAAGAGACCCAGTACTTC. Encoded protein: CASSLPDQETQYF.

For the CDR3, the DNA is TGTGCCAGTAGTATAGAAAGGGTAGCCGGGGAGCTGTTTTTT. As protein: CASSIERVAGELFF. The gene calls are TRBV19 and TRBJ2-2; D call uncertain. Germline loops: CDR1 LNHDA, CDR2 SQIVND (reference sequence). The V end was cut by 0 bases, the J end by 6 bases, with 8 bases between. This CDR3 has 14 amino acids.

The CDR3 sequence is CASSSYTDTQYF. CDR3 bases: TGTGCCAGCAGCAGTTACACAGATACGCAGTATTTT. V and J are TRBV6-6 and TRBJ2-3; no clear D gene. The CDR3 is 12 residues long. The germline V and J ends were trimmed by 6 bases and 2 bases, with 6 bases remaining between them. Germline loops: CDR1 MNHNY, CDR2 SVGAGI (reference sequence).

The V and J genes are TRBV7-9 and TRBJ1-1; D uncertain. The CDR3 consists of 13 residues. V dropped 2 bases and J dropped 4 bases, with 8 bases sitting between them. Per germline, CDR1 SEHNR and CDR2 FQNEAQ (reference sequence). The DNA for the CDR3 is TGTGCCAGCAGCTTAAAAGGGTTCACTGAAGCTTTCTTT. This sequence encodes CASSLKGFTEAFF.

J is TRBJ2-1 and V is TRBV28; D remains ambiguous. CDR3 length: 11 residues. V gave up 6 bases and J gave up 10 bases, with 10 bases separating them. In germline, CDR1 is MDHEN, CDR2 SYDVKM. The CDR3 here is CASRLYSEQFF. CDR3 nucleotides: TGTGCCAGCAGACTATACAGCGAGCAGTTCTTC.

The chain carries TRBV30 and TRBJ2-5; 8 positions match TRBD2. From germline, CDR1 is GTSNPN and CDR2 SVGIG (reference sequence). V was pared by 1 base and J by 5 bases, with 9 bases of the junction left unmatched. CDR3 length: 15 residues. This CDR3 is CAWSGTSRWGETQYF. DNA of the CDR3: TGTGCCTGGAGTGGGACTAGCAGGTGGGGGGAGACCCAGTACTTC.

The V gene is TRBV10-3, the J gene TRBJ2-5, with 9 bases that match TRBD1. The V gene end was trimmed by 5 bases and the J gene end by 5 bases; junction bases not matched to a gene: 3. The CDR3 has 13 residues. Germline assignment: CDR1 ENHRY and CDR2 SYGVKD. In DNA form, the CDR3 reads TGTGCCATCAGTACAGGGGGCTTGGAGACCCAGTACTTC. The encoded protein is CAISTGGLETQYF.

This clone was seen only once. The chain's CDR3 is CASSLEARGSYNEQFF. The CDR3 coding sequence is TGTGCCAGCAGCTTAGAGGCCCGAGGCAGCTACAATGAGCAGTTCTTC. This chain connects TRBV7-2 to TRBJ2-1, with unresolved D. CDR3 length: 16 residues. Germline V CDR1 and CDR2: SGHTA, FQGNSA. Between the trimmed V and J ends, which lost 1 base and 3 bases, there was a span of 13 bases. The full variable domain, rest sourced from reference TRBV7-2 and TRBJ2-1, is GAGVSQSPSNKVTEKGKDVELRCDPISGHTALYWYRQSLGQGLEFLIYFQGNSAPDKSGLPSDRFSAERTGGSVSTLTIQRTQQEDSAVYLCASSLEARGSYNEQFFGPGTRLTVL.

The gene calls are TRBV10-3 and TRBJ2-3; 7 nucleotides line up with TRBD2. The CDR3 is 15 residues long. In germline, CDR1 is ENHRY, CDR2 SYGVKD. In DNA form, the CDR3 reads TGTGCAACCAAGGGGTGGCTAGCGGGCACAGATACGCAGTATTTT. Its protein product is CATKGWLAGTDTQYF.

The CDR3 here is CASSIVGRSYEQYF. The CDR3 coding sequence is TGTGCCAGTAGTATAGTGGGCAGAAGTTACGAGCAGTACTTC. The chain uses TRBV19 and TRBJ2-7; no firm D call. This CDR3 has 14 amino acids. Deletions cut 1 base from V and 4 bases from J, with 11 bases between. Germline V lookup: CDR1 LNHDA, CDR2 SQIVND (reference sequence).

The chain recombines TRBV7-9 with TRBJ1-1; D is unresolved. The CDR3 covers 15 residues. Germline CDR1 reads SEHNR; CDR2 reads FQNEAQ (reference sequence). Trimming removed 5 bases at V and 1 base at J, with 14 bases between. Here the CDR3 reads CASSLGLLQNTEAFF. The CDR3, as DNA: TGTGCCAGCAGCCTAGGTCTCCTCCAGAACACTGAAGCTTTCTTT. Full variable domain (rest looked up from reference TRBV7-9 and TRBJ1-1): DTGVSQNPRHKITKRGQNVTFRCDPISEHNRLYWYRQTLGQGPEFLTYFQNEAQLEKSRLLSDRFSAERPKGSFSTLEIQRTEQGDSAMYLCASSLGLLQNTEAFFGQGTRLTVV.

The chain uses TRBV28 and TRBJ2-4; TRBD1 matches at 8 bases. The ends lost 6 bases at V and 0 bases at J; junction bases unmatched: 13. The germline V gene has CDR1 MDHEN and CDR2 SYDVKM. The length of the CDR3 is 18 residues. CDR3 protein: CASRRPGQALLAKNIQYF. The CDR3 DNA reads TGTGCCAGCAGACGACCGGGACAGGCGTTACTAGCCAAAAACATTCAGTACTTC.

This chain links TRBV11-2 with TRBJ2-7; D is uncertain. This CDR3 contains 13 residues. V was shortened by 5 bases and J by 5 bases, with 13 bases between the two germline ends. Germline-derived CDR1 and CDR2 are SGHAT and FQNNGV. The CDR3 loop reads CASSPSSRNEQYF. CDR3 coding DNA: TGTGCCAGCAGCCCCTCCTCACGAAACGAGCAGTACTTC.

The gene calls are TRBV7-9 and TRBJ1-5, with D unresolved. The CDR3 is made up of 15 amino acids. Trimming shortened V by 1 base and J by 5 bases, and 12 bases separated the two germline ends. CDR1 is SEHNR, CDR2 FQNEAQ, per germline (reference sequence). This CDR3 is CASSLGSGIYQPQHF. CDR3 in DNA: TGTGCCAGCAGCTTAGGTTCGGGGATTTATCAGCCCCAGCATTTT.

The J gene is TRBJ1-5, the V gene TRBV4-1; D ambiguous. The CDR3 contains 14 residues. Germline lookup yields CDR1 MGHRA and CDR2 YSYEKL. V gave up 0 bases and J gave up 6 bases, with 9 bases separating them. The chain's CDR3 is CASSQEVRTQPQHF. Here the CDR3 DNA reads TGCGCCAGCAGCCAAGAAGTGCGGACTCAGCCCCAGCATTTT.

The chain has TRBV7-6 and TRBJ2-3; D may be TRBD1 (6 bases). CDR1 is SGHVS, CDR2 FNYEAQ, per germline. V was clipped by 1 base and J by 4 bases, with 12 bases between them. The CDR3 extends over 15 amino acids. Here the CDR3 DNA reads TGTGCCAGCAGCTTAGTACAGGGAGCGGCAGATACGCAGTATTTT. Residues: CASSLVQGAADTQYF.

The chain carries TRBV5-5 and TRBJ1-2, with 7 bases fitting TRBD1. This CDR3 has 15 amino acids. The V gene's germline CDR1 is SGHKS and CDR2 YYEKEE (reference sequence). V lost 0 bases and J lost 5; bases outside the gene matches: 7. The CDR3 bases are TGTGCCAGCAGCTTGGGGGGACAGCAACGATATGGCTACACCTTC. Its protein is CASSLGGQQRYGYTF. Using reference TRBV5-5 and TRBJ1-2 for the parts outside the CDR3, the full variable domain is DAGVTQSPTHLIKTRGQQVTLRCSPISGHKSVSWYQQVLGQGPQFIFQYYEKEERGRGNFPDRFSARQFPNYSSELNVNALLLGDSALYLCASSLGGQQRYGYTFGSGTRLTVV.

The chain has TRBV4-1 and TRBJ1-2; D call uncertain. CDR1 is MGHRA and CDR2 is YSYEKL in the germline V gene. The CDR3 consists of 15 residues. With 6 bases removed from V and 0 bases from J, the gap between germline ends came to 14 bases. Here the CDR3 reads CASRSTLRANYGYTF. CDR3 sequence (DNA): TGCGCCAGCAGATCCACCTTGAGGGCTAACTATGGCTACACCTTC.

V gene TRBV5-5 combines with J gene TRBJ2-7, with D uncertain. The CDR3 totals 12 residues. CDR1 SGHKS and CDR2 YYEKEE come from the germline V gene (reference sequence). The V end was cut by 0 bases, the J end by 7 bases, with 8 bases between. The CDR3 here is CASSLVASEQYF. CDR3 DNA sequence: TGTGCCAGCAGCTTGGTGGCTTCGGAGCAGTACTTC.